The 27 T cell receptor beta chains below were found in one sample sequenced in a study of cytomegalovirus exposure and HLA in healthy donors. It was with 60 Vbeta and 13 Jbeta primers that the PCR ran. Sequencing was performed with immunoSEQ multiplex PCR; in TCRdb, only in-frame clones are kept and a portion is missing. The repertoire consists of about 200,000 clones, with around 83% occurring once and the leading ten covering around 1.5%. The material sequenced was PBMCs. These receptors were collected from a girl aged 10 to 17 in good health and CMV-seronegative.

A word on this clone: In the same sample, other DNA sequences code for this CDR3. The CDR3, as DNA: TGTGCCAGCAGCTTGGGCGGGGGGTCCTACAATGAGCAGTTCTTC. Its translation: CASSLGGGSYNEQFF. The chain employs TRBV5-6 and TRBJ2-1; TRBD2 matches at 8 bases. The V and J ends lost 0 bases and 1 base, in that order; junction bases with no gene match: 0. Per the germline V gene, CDR1 is SGHDT and CDR2 is YYEEEE. The CDR3 has 15 amino acids.

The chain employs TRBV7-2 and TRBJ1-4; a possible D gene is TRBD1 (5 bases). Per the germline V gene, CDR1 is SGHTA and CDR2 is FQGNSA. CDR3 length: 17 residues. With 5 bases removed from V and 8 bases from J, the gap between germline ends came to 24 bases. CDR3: CASSLGGGSGSREKLFF. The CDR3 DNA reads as TGTGCCAGCAGCCTTGGCGGGGGGAGCGGGTCCCGAGAAAAACTGTTTTTT.

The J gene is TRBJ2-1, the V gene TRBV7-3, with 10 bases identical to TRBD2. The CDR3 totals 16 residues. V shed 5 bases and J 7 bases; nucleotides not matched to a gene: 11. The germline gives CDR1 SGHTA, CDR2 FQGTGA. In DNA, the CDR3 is TGTGCCAGCAGCCCTTCAAGCGGGGGGGGATCGAATGAGCAGTTCTTC. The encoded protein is CASSPSSGGGSNEQFF. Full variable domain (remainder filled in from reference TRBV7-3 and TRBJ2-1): GAGVSQTPSNKVTEKGKYVELRCDPISGHTALYWYRQSLGQGPEFLIYFQGTGAADDSGLPNDRFFAVRPEGSVSTLKIQRTERGDSAVYLCASSPSSGGGSNEQFFGPGTRLTVL.

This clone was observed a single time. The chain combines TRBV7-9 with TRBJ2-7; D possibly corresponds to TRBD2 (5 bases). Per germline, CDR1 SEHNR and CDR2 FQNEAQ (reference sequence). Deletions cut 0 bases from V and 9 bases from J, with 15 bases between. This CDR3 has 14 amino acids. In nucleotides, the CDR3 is TGTGCCAGCAGCTTAGCGGATAGGAACCGGGGGCAGTACTTC. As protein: CASSLADRNRGQYF.

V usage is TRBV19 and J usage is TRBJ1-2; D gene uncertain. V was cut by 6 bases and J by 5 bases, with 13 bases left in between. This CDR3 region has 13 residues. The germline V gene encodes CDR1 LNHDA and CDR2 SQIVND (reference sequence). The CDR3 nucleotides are TGTGCCAGTAGCGAGCGACTCACATATGGCTACACCTTC. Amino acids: CASSERLTYGYTF. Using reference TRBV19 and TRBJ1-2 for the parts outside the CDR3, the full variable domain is DGGITQSPKYLFRKEGQNVTLSCEQNLNHDAMYWYRQDPGQGLRLIYYSQIVNDFQKGDIAEGYSVSREKKESFPLTVTSAQKNPTAFYLCASSERLTYGYTFGSGTRLTVV.

This CDR3 reads CASSPGWIGTEAFF. CDR3 DNA: TGTGCCAGCAGTCCAGGGTGGATAGGCACTGAAGCTTTCTTT. The chain recombines TRBV27 with TRBJ1-1, with D perhaps TRBD1 (5 bases). Trimming stripped 5 bases from V and 4 bases from J, with 14 bases between. There are 14 residues in the CDR3. Germline assignment: CDR1 MNHEY and CDR2 SMNVEV (reference sequence).

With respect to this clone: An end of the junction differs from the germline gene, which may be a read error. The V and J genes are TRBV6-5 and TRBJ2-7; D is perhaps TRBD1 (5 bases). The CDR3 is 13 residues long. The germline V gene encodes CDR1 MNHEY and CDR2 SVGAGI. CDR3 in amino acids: CASSYSVQGTESF. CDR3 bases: TGTGCCAGCAGTTATTCTGTCCAGGGTACGGAGTCCTTC.

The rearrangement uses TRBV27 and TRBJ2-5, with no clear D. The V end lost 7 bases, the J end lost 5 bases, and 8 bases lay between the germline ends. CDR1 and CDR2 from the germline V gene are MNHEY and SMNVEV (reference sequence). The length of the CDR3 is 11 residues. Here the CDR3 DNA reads TGTGCCAGCAAAAGCGAGGAGACCCAGTACTTC. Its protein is CASKSEETQYF.

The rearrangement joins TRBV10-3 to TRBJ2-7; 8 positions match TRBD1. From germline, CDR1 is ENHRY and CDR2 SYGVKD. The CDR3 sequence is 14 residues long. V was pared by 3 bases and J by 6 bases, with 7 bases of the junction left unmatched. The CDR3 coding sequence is TGTGCCATCAGTGAACCCGGACAGGGCCGCGAGCAGTACTTC. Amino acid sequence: CAISEPGQGREQYF.

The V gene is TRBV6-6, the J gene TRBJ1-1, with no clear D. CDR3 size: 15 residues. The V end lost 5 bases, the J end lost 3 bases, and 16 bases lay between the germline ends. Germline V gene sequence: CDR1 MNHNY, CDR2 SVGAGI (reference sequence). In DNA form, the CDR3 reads TGTGCCAGCAGTCCTACCTCGAGGGTGGACACTGAAGCTTTCTTT. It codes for CASSPTSRVDTEAFF.

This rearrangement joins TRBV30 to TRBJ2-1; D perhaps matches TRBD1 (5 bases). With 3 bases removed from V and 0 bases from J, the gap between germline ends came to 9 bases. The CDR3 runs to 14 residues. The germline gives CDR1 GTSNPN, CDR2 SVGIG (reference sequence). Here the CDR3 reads CAWRPRDSYNEQFF. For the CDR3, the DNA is TGTGCCTGGAGACCCAGGGACTCCTACAATGAGCAGTTCTTC.

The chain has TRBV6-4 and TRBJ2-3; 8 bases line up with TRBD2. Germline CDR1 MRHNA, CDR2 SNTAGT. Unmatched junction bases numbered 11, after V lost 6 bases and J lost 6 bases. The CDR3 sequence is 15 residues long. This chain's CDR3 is CASRTGTSLTDTQYF. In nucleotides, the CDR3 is TGTGCCAGCAGAACCGGGACTAGTCTCACGGATACGCAGTATTTT.

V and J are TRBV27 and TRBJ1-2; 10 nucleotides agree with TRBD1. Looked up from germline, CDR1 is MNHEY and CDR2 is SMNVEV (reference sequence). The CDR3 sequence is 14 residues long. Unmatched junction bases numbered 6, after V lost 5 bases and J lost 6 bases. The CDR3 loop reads CASSDPGQGHGYTF. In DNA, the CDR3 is TGTGCCAGCAGTGACCCGGGACAGGGGCATGGCTACACCTTC.

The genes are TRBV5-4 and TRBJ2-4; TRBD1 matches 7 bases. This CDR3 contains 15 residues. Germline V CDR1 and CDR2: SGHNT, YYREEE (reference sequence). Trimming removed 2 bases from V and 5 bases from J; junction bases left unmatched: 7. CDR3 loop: CASSFRLGTENIQYF. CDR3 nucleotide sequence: TGTGCCAGCAGCTTCCGCCTTGGGACAGAAAACATTCAGTACTTC.

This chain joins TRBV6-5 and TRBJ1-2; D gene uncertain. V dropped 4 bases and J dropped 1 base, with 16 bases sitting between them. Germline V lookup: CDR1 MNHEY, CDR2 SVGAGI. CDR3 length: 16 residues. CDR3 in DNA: TGTGCCAGCAGTTCAAGAGGAGGACGGATTAACTATGGCTACACCTTC. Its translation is CASSSRGGRINYGYTF.

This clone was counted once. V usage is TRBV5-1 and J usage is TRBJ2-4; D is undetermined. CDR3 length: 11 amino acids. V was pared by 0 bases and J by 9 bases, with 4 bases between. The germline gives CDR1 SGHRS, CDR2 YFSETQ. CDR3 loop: CASSLVLIQYF. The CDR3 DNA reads TGCGCCAGCAGCTTGGTTCTCATTCAGTACTTC.

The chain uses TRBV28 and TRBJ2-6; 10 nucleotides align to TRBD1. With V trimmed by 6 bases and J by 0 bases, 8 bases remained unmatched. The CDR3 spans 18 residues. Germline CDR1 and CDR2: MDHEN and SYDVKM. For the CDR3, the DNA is TGTGCCAGCAGACCAGAGGACAGGGGGGGCTCTGGGGCCAACGTCCTGACTTTC. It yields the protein CASRPEDRGGSGANVLTF.

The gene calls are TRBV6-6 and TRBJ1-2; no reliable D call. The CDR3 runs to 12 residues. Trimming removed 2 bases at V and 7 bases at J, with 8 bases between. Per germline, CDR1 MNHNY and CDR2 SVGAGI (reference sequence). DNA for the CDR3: TGTGCCAGCAGTTACCCGTCCCTTGGCTACACCTTC. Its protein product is CASSYPSLGYTF.

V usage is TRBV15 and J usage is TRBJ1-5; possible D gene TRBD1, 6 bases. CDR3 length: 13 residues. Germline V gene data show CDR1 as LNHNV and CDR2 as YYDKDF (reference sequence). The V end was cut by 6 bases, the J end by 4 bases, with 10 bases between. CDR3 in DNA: TGTGCCACCAGTCCGCAGGGGAATCAGCCCCAGCATTTT. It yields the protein CATSPQGNQPQHF.

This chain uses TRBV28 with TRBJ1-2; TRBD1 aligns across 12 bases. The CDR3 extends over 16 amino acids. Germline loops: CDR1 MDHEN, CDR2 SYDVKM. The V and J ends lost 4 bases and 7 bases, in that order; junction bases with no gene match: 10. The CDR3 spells CASSSLPGQGAVGYTF. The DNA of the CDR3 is TGTGCCAGCAGTTCGCTTCCGGGACAGGGGGCTGTTGGCTACACCTTC.

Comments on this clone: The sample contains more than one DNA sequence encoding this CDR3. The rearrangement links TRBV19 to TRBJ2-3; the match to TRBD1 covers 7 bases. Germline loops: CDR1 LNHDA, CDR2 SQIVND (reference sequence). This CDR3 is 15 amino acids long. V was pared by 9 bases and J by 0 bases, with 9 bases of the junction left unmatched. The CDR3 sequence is CASRGGDSSTDTQYF. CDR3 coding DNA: TGTGCCAGCCGAGGTGGGGACAGTAGCACAGATACGCAGTATTTT. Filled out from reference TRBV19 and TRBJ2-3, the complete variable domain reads DGGITQSPKYLFRKEGQNVTLSCEQNLNHDAMYWYRQDPGQGLRLIYYSQIVNDFQKGDIAEGYSVSREKKESFPLTVTSAQKNPTAFYLCASRGGDSSTDTQYFGPGTRLTVL.

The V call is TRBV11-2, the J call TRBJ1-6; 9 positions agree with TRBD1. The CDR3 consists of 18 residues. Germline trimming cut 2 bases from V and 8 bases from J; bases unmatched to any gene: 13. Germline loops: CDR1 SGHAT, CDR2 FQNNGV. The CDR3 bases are TGTGCCAGCAGCTTATATGTGGAGGGGACAGGGATAGATTCACCCCTCCACTTT. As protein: CASSLYVEGTGIDSPLHF. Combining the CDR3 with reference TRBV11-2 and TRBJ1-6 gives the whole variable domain EAGVAQSPRYKIIEKRQSVAFWCNPISGHATLYWYQQILGQGPKLLIQFQNNGVVDDSQLPKDRFSAERLKGVDSTLKIQPAKLEDSAVYLCASSLYVEGTGIDSPLHFGNGTRLTVT.

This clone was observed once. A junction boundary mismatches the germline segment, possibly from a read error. CDR3 in DNA: TGTGCCACCAGCAGAGAACCAGCGGGAATCCAGGACTTC. Translating gives CATSREPAGIQDF. V usage is TRBV15 and J usage is TRBJ2-7; 7 bases are a match to TRBD2. The CDR3 totals 13 residues. Germline V CDR1 and CDR2: LNHNV, YYDKDF (reference sequence).

DNA of the CDR3: TGTGCCAGCAGCGGGGGTAAGACTAGCGCCCGCTACGAGCAGTACTTC. This encodes CASSGGKTSARYEQYF. V and J are TRBV9 and TRBJ2-7, with 8 bases matching TRBD2. The V segment lost 3 bases and the J segment 3 bases; nucleotides outside the gene matches: 11. This CDR3 has 16 amino acids. Germline V gene data show CDR1 as SGDLS and CDR2 as YYNGEE.

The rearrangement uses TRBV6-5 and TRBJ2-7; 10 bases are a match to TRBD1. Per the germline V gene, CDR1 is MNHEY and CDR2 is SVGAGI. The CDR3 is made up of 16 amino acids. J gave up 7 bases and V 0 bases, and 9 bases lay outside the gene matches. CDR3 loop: CASSYSPGTGETEQYF. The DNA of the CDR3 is TGTGCCAGCAGTTACTCGCCGGGGACAGGGGAAACGGAGCAGTACTTC.

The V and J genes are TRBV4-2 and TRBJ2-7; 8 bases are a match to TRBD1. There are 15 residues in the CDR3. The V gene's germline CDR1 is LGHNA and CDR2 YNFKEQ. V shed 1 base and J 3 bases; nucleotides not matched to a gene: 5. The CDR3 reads CASSQVPDRGYEQYF. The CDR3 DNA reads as TGTGCCAGCAGCCAAGTCCCCGACAGGGGCTACGAGCAGTACTTC.

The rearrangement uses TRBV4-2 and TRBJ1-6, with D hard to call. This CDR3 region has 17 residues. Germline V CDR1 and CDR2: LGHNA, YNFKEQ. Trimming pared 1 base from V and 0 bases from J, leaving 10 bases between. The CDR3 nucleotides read TGTGCCAGCAGCCAAGGCCCGGAGGGCTCCTATAATTCACCCCTCCACTTT. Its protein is CASSQGPEGSYNSPLHF.